A selection of T cell receptor beta chains follows, all from one sample in a study of shared clonotypes between healthy human individuals. Some clones are missing from TCRdb's copy, which holds only in-frame ones; the method was immunoSEQ multiplex PCR. Of about 2.4 million clones in the sample, around nine tenths are singletons; the top ten hold roughly 0.15%. Sequenced sample: naive CD4+ T cells sorted from blood. These receptors originate from a man aged 18 to 35 in good health. Both conserved end residues are part of each CDR3. The order of the fields is clone size, V gene, D gene, J gene, CDR3 DNA, CDR3 protein. A D gene is named only where the DNA matches it firmly. Size is stated for part of the rows, as once, few or many counts, or as a class when the clone is expanded.

size: -
V: TRBV18
D: -
J: TRBJ1-1
DNA: TGTGCCAGCTCACCGGCGGGTCCCACAGGTAACACTGAAGCTTTCTTT
CDR3: CASSPAGPTGNTEAFF

size: -
V: TRBV5-1
D: -
J: TRBJ1-1
DNA: TGCGCCAGCAGCTTCACCGCGGGGCAGGTTATATTGGGTAGTGAAGCTTTCTTT
CDR3: CASSFTAGQVILGSEAFF

size: -
V: TRBV15
D: TRBD1
J: TRBJ1-2
DNA: TGTGCCACCAGCAGAGATGTGACAGGGTACGGCTACACCTTC
CDR3: CATSRDVTGYGYTF

size: -
V: TRBV11-2
D: TRBD2
J: TRBJ2-3
DNA: TGTGCCAGCAGCCCAACCCTAGCGGGTAGCACAGATACGCAGTATTTT
CDR3: CASSPTLAGSTDTQYF

size: -
V: TRBV5-4
D: -
J: TRBJ1-3
DNA: TGTGCCAGCAGCTTGGGCCATGGAAACACCATATATTTT
CDR3: CASSLGHGNTIYF

size: -
V: TRBV5-1
D: -
J: TRBJ2-1
DNA: TGCGCCAGCAGCTTTTGGGACCGAGACTACAATGAGCAGTTCTTC
CDR3: CASSFWDRDYNEQFF

size: few
V: TRBV9
D: -
J: TRBJ2-1
DNA: TGTGCCAGCAGCGTAGACTTGAGCTCCTACAATGAGCAGTTCTTC
CDR3: CASSVDLSSYNEQFF

size: -
V: TRBV10-3
D: -
J: TRBJ1-5
DNA: TGTGCCATCAGTGAGGAGGGCCTGGGTCAGCCCCAGCATTTT
CDR3: CAISEEGLGQPQHF

size: -
V: TRBV7-6
D: -
J: TRBJ2-2
DNA: TGTGCCAGCAGCTTAACAGCGAACACCGGGGAGCTGTTTTTT
CDR3: CASSLTANTGELFF

size: -
V: TRBV14
D: -
J: TRBJ2-3
DNA: TGTGCCAGCAGCAGCTTGAGCACAGATACGCAGTATTTT
CDR3: CASSSLSTDTQYF

size: -
V: TRBV5-6
D: -
J: TRBJ1-4
DNA: TGTGCCAGCAGCCTCCGGGCAGGGGTTAAGGGAAATGAAAAACTGTTTTTT
CDR3: CASSLRAGVKGNEKLFF

size: -
V: TRBV19
D: -
J: TRBJ2-7
DNA: TGTGCCAGTAGTAAAACAACAGGGAACTCATACGAGCAGTACTTC
CDR3: CASSKTTGNSYEQYF

size: -
V: TRBV9
D: TRBD2
J: TRBJ2-1
DNA: TGTGCCAGCAGCGTCAGGTATAGCGGGGGATACAATGAGCAGTTCTTC
CDR3: CASSVRYSGGYNEQFF

size: -
V: TRBV5-1
D: TRBD1
J: TRBJ2-2
DNA: TGCGCCAGCAGCTTGGAAACAGGGGGCAACACCGGGGAGCTGTTTTTT
CDR3: CASSLETGGNTGELFF

size: -
V: TRBV6-1
D: -
J: TRBJ2-3
DNA: TGTGCCAGCACGAGGAGCACAGATACGCAGTATTTT
CDR3: CASTRSTDTQYF

size: -
V: TRBV29-1
D: TRBD1
J: TRBJ1-4
DNA: TGCAGCGTTGCGGGGGACAGAGAGAAACTGTTTTTT
CDR3: CSVAGDREKLFF

size: few
V: TRBV11-2
D: -
J: TRBJ1-1
DNA: TGTGCCAGCAGCATGACGAACACTGAAGCTTTCTTT
CDR3: CASSMTNTEAFF

size: -
V: TRBV28
D: TRBD1
J: TRBJ2-2
DNA: TGTGCCAGCAGTTTGCAGGGGGCTGTAACCGGGGAGCTGTTTTTT
CDR3: CASSLQGAVTGELFF

size: -
V: TRBV13
D: -
J: TRBJ1-6
DNA: TGTGCCAGCAGCTCTCTACAGGCGGAGGGTAATTCACCCCTCCACTTT
CDR3: CASSSLQAEGNSPLHF

size: -
V: TRBV28
D: -
J: TRBJ2-4
DNA: TGTGCCAGCAGTTCGGGCACCCCAGCGGAAAACATTCAGTACTTC
CDR3: CASSSGTPAENIQYF

size: -
V: TRBV29-1
D: -
J: TRBJ2-3
DNA: TGCAGCGGTCGACGGGACGGCGGGGAGCAGTATTTT
CDR3: CSGRRDGGEQYF

size: once
V: TRBV7-2
D: TRBD1
J: TRBJ2-7
DNA: TGTGCCAGCACACGTTGGACAGGGGGCGTCTACGAGCAGTACTTC
CDR3: CASTRWTGGVYEQYF

size: -
V: TRBV5-1
D: TRBD1
J: TRBJ2-2
DNA: TGCGCCAGCAGCCGGGACAGGAACACCGGGGAGCTGTTTTTT
CDR3: CASSRDRNTGELFF

size: -
V: TRBV18
D: -
J: TRBJ2-2
DNA: TGTGCCAGCTCACCACCGGCCCAGGGGATAAACGGGGAGCTGTTTTTT
CDR3: CASSPPAQGINGELFF

size: -
V: TRBV14
D: -
J: TRBJ1-1
DNA: TGTGCCAGCAGCCAATCCAGGGCAGAAGCTTTCTTT
CDR3: CASSQSRAEAFF

size: -
V: TRBV27
D: -
J: TRBJ2-6
DNA: TGTGCCAGCAGCTGGAGGGGGGCTGGGGCCAACGTCCTGACTTTC
CDR3: CASSWRGAGANVLTF

size: -
V: TRBV13
D: TRBD2
J: TRBJ2-3
DNA: TGTGCCAGCAGCTTAGCGGGACTAACCACAGATACGCAGTATTTT
CDR3: CASSLAGLTTDTQYF

size: -
V: TRBV6-6
D: -
J: TRBJ2-6
DNA: TGTGCCAGCAGTTACTCGGGCTTTACTGGGGCCAACGTCCTGACTTTC
CDR3: CASSYSGFTGANVLTF

size: -
V: TRBV4-2
D: -
J: TRBJ1-4
DNA: TGTGCCAGCAGCCAAGATGGAACGGGGAGGAATGAAAAACTGTTTTTT
CDR3: CASSQDGTGRNEKLFF

size: -
V: TRBV14
D: -
J: TRBJ2-3
DNA: TGTGCCAGCAGACTACAGGGTGGCGCAGATACGCAGTATTTT
CDR3: CASRLQGGADTQYF

size: -
V: TRBV9
D: -
J: TRBJ2-5
DNA: TGTGCCAGCAGCGCGACCCCCACAGAGACCCAGTACTTC
CDR3: CASSATPTETQYF

size: -
V: TRBV7-9
D: TRBD1
J: TRBJ2-3
DNA: TGTGCCAGCTTTCCAACAGGGGGTGGAACAGATACGCAGTATTTT
CDR3: CASFPTGGGTDTQYF

size: -
V: TRBV4-1
D: -
J: TRBJ2-3
DNA: TGCGCCAGCAGCCAATCAAGGGGACGGGGGAGCACAGATACGCAGTATTTT
CDR3: CASSQSRGRGSTDTQYF

size: -
V: TRBV14
D: TRBD2
J: TRBJ2-1
DNA: TGTGCCAGCAGCCAAGTCGGGGGGACGGCCTACAATGAGCAGTTCTTC
CDR3: CASSQVGGTAYNEQFF

size: -
V: TRBV5-1
D: TRBD1
J: TRBJ1-3
DNA: TGCGCCAGCAGCTTCGCCGGGACAGAGGCTCTCGGAAACACCATATATTTT
CDR3: CASSFAGTEALGNTIYF

size: -
V: TRBV29-1
D: -
J: TRBJ2-1
DNA: TGCAGCGTAGTAAAAACAAGCGCCAATGAGCAGTTCTTC
CDR3: CSVVKTSANEQFF

size: -
V: TRBV18
D: TRBD1
J: TRBJ1-1
DNA: TGTGCCAGCTCACCAGGGACAGGGTGGGACACTGAAGCTTTCTTT
CDR3: CASSPGTGWDTEAFF

size: -
V: TRBV2
D: TRBD2
J: TRBJ2-1
DNA: TGTGCCAGCGCTAGCGGGAGGGGGTCCTACAATGAGCAGTTCTTC
CDR3: CASASGRGSYNEQFF

size: -
V: TRBV7-8
D: -
J: TRBJ2-6
DNA: TGTGCCAGCAGCTTCGGCATCAAATTCTCTGGGGCCAACGTCCTGACTTTC
CDR3: CASSFGIKFSGANVLTF

size: -
V: TRBV6-1
D: -
J: TRBJ2-5
DNA: TGTGCCAGCAGTTTGGAGGGCCCAGAGACCCAGTACTTC
CDR3: CASSLEGPETQYF

size: -
V: TRBV6-5
D: -
J: TRBJ2-5
DNA: TGTGCCAGCAGCAGAACAGGGTTAGAGACCCAGTACTTC
CDR3: CASSRTGLETQYF

size: few
V: TRBV30
D: TRBD1
J: TRBJ1-1
DNA: TGTGCCTGGAAAGGACAGGGGGAGGGAGCTTTCTTT
CDR3: CAWKGQGEGAFF

size: -
V: TRBV30
D: -
J: TRBJ1-3
DNA: TGTGCCTGGTCGGGACAAGCTATCTCTGGAAACACCATATATTTT
CDR3: CAWSGQAISGNTIYF

size: -
V: TRBV29-1
D: TRBD1
J: TRBJ1-4
DNA: TGCAGCGTTGAGCTAGGGGGCGCCCGGGAAAAACTGTTTTTT
CDR3: CSVELGGAREKLFF

size: -
V: TRBV4-1
D: -
J: TRBJ2-2
DNA: TGCGCCAGCAGCCATTGGGACACCGGGGAGCTGTTTTTT
CDR3: CASSHWDTGELFF

size: -
V: TRBV29-1
D: TRBD1
J: TRBJ2-2
DNA: TGCAGCGAGCGGGGAGGGACAGGGCAAACCGGGGAGCTGTTTTTT
CDR3: CSERGGTGQTGELFF

size: -
V: TRBV11-2
D: -
J: TRBJ1-2
DNA: TGTGCCAGCAGCCCCTCGGTCGGGGTTGGTTACTACGGCTACACCTTC
CDR3: CASSPSVGVGYYGYTF

size: -
V: TRBV10-3
D: TRBD1
J: TRBJ2-2
DNA: TGTGCCATCAGTCCAAGACAGGGGACCGGGGAGCTGTTTTTT
CDR3: CAISPRQGTGELFF

size: -
V: TRBV9
D: -
J: TRBJ2-7
DNA: TGTGCCAGCAGCGTAGCGGGGGAGACCTACGAGCAGTACTTC
CDR3: CASSVAGETYEQYF

size: -
V: TRBV6-1
D: -
J: TRBJ1-3
DNA: TGTGCCAGCAGTGAAACAACCGAGGGACATTTGGACACCATATATTTT
CDR3: CASSETTEGHLDTIYF

size: -
V: TRBV27
D: -
J: TRBJ1-2
DNA: TGTGCCAGCAGTCAAACAGGTCTGGGCTACACCTTC
CDR3: CASSQTGLGYTF

size: -
V: TRBV18
D: -
J: TRBJ2-3
DNA: TGTGCCAGCTCACCACCGGACGGTAGTAGAGATACGCAGTATTTT
CDR3: CASSPPDGSRDTQYF

size: -
V: TRBV11-2
D: TRBD2
J: TRBJ2-5
DNA: TGTGCCAGCAGCTTAGGGACTAGCGGGAACCAAGAGACCCAGTACTTC
CDR3: CASSLGTSGNQETQYF

size: -
V: TRBV7-9
D: TRBD2
J: TRBJ2-1
DNA: TGTGCCAGCAGCTCTGGGACTAGCGGTTCCTACAATGAGCAGTTCTTC
CDR3: CASSSGTSGSYNEQFF